A selection of T cell receptor beta chains follows, all from one sample in a study of T cell responses to AZD1222 COVID-19 vaccine. Profiling relied on immunoSEQ multiplex PCR, and the TCRdb table lists in-frame clones only, not all of them. The sample records 130,000 or so clones, roughly 88% being singletons. The sample in question was peripheral blood, obtained on day 0 of AZD1222 vaccination. The receptor set was obtained from an adult in good health. Each CDR3 is given with its conserved first and last residue. The order of the fields is clone size, D gene, CDR3 length, V gene, J gene, CDR3 protein, CDR3 DNA. The D gene is left open where the match is weak. Only some rows state a clone size, as once, few, many or a class for expanded clones.

>NA|NA|14|TRBV5-4|TRBJ2-7
CASSLEGELYEQYF
TGTGCCAGCAGCTTGGAAGGCGAACTCTACGAGCAGTACTTC
>once|NA|17|TRBV7-9|TRBJ2-2
CASSLRSASWGTGELFF
TGTGCCAGCAGCCTTCGCTCCGCATCCTGGGGGACCGGGGAGCTGTTTTTT
>NA|NA|13|TRBV19|TRBJ1-1
CASSIRTLPEAFF
TGTGCCAGTAGTATTCGAACTCTACCTGAAGCTTTCTTT
>NA|NA|14|TRBV7-2|TRBJ1-5
CASSFDRGGQPQHF
TGTGCCAGCAGCTTTGACCGAGGAGGTCAGCCCCAGCATTTT
>NA|NA|11|TRBV29-1|TRBJ2-2
CSVGRGRELFF
TGCAGCGTTGGGAGGGGGAGAGAGCTGTTTTTT
>NA|NA|17|TRBV28|TRBJ2-3
CASSPIQQRLVVDTQYF
TGTGCCAGCAGTCCCATCCAACAAAGACTAGTCGTAGATACGCAGTATTTT
>NA|NA|13|TRBV27|TRBJ2-2
CASGRTNTGELFF
TGTGCCAGCGGGAGGACGAACACCGGGGAGCTGTTTTTT
>once|TRBD2|19|TRBV24-1|TRBJ2-2
CATSDLGTSGRGSTGELFF
TGTGCCACCAGTGATCTAGGGACTAGCGGGAGGGGAAGCACCGGGGAGCTGTTTTTT
>NA|NA|16|TRBV7-3|TRBJ2-3
CASSPTARGATDTQYF
TGTGCCAGCAGCCCAACTGCCCGGGGGGCTACAGATACGCAGTATTTT
>NA|NA|12|TRBV7-9|TRBJ2-3
CASSPPTDTQYF
TGTGCCAGCAGCCCCCCCACAGATACGCAGTATTTT
>many|NA|14|TRBV7-9|TRBJ2-3
CASSLTRTEQGKYF
TGTGCCAGCAGCTTAACCCGCACGGAGCAGGGAAAGTATTTT
>NA|TRBD2|16|TRBV13|TRBJ2-2
CASSLSVGGEPGELFF
TGTGCCAGCAGCCTTAGTGTCGGGGGGGAGCCCGGGGAGCTGTTTTTT
>NA|NA|14|TRBV9|TRBJ2-1
CASSVRHETWEQFF
TGTGCCAGCAGCGTTCGCCATGAGACTTGGGAGCAGTTCTTC
>few|NA|15|TRBV7-3|TRBJ2-7
CASSLGGGSGYEQYF
TGTGCCAGCAGCTTAGGTGGGGGGAGTGGCTACGAGCAGTACTTC
>NA|TRBD2|17|TRBV28|TRBJ2-3
CASSLGTSGGRSDTQYF
TGTGCCAGCAGTTTAGGTACTAGCGGGGGGAGGTCAGATACGCAGTATTTT
>NA|TRBD1|13|TRBV30|TRBJ1-5
CAWRGQGGQPQHF
TGTGCCTGGAGAGGACAGGGTGGTCAGCCCCAGCATTTT
>NA|NA|13|TRBV19|TRBJ1-1
CASSISGTTEAFF
TGTGCCAGTAGTATTTCTGGGACCACTGAAGCTTTCTTT
>NA|NA|13|TRBV28|TRBJ1-2
CASTLGGRYGYTF
TGTGCCAGCACCCTTGGGGGCCGCTATGGCTACACCTTC
>NA|NA|17|TRBV27|TRBJ2-7
CASSFKGGGTTSYEQYF
TGTGCCAGCAGTTTTAAGGGAGGCGGGACGACCTCCTACGAGCAGTACTTC
>NA|TRBD2|15|TRBV7-9|TRBJ2-5
CASSSSGRAVETQYF
TGTGCCAGCAGCTCAAGCGGGAGGGCCGTGGAGACCCAGTACTTC
>NA|TRBD1|15|TRBV5-1|TRBJ2-7
CASSLVTGETHEQYF
TGCGCCAGCAGCTTGGTGACAGGGGAGACCCACGAGCAGTACTTC
>NA|NA|15|TRBV7-2|TRBJ1-4
CASSPYLRIEEKLFF
TGTGCTAGCAGCCCCTATTTACGTATAGAGGAAAAACTGTTTTTT
>NA|NA|19|TRBV9|TRBJ1-3
CASSVPRTPSPDSGNTIYF
TGTGCCAGCAGCGTACCAAGGACACCCAGCCCCGACTCTGGAAACACCATATATTTT
>NA|TRBD2|16|TRBV4-1|TRBJ2-7
CASSAPGTSGRAEQYF
TGCGCCAGCAGCGCACCCGGGACTAGCGGGAGGGCCGAGCAGTACTTC
>NA|NA|11|TRBV12-5|TRBJ2-7
CASGLRTEQYF
TGTGCTAGTGGCTTGCGGACAGAGCAGTACTTC
>once|NA|12|TRBV2|TRBJ2-5
CASNPEGETQYF
TGTGCCAGCAACCCCGAGGGGGAGACCCAGTACTTC
>few|TRBD2|16|TRBV7-2|TRBJ2-7
CASSLALTSGRYEQYF
TGTGCCAGCAGCTTAGCGCTGACTAGCGGGAGGTACGAGCAGTACTTC
>NA|NA|18|TRBV24-1|TRBJ2-1
CATSDQTARGVSYNEQFF
TGTGCCACCAGTGACCAAACCGCCAGGGGGGTCTCCTACAATGAGCAGTTCTTC
>NA|TRBD1|15|TRBV5-5|TRBJ1-4
CASSGDRGFNEKLFF
TGTGCCAGCAGCGGGGACAGGGGTTTCAATGAAAAACTGTTTTTT